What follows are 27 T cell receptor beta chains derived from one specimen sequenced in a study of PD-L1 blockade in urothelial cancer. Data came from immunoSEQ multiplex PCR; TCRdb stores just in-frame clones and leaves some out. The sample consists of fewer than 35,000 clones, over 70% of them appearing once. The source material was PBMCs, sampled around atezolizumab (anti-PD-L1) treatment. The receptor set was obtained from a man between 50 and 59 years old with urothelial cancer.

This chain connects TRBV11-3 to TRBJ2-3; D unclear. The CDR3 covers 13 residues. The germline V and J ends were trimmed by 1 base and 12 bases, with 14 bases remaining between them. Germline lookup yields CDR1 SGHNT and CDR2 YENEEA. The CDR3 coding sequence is TGTGCCAGCAGCTTAGTCCCACTACAAGCACAGTATTTT. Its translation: CASSLVPLQAQYF.

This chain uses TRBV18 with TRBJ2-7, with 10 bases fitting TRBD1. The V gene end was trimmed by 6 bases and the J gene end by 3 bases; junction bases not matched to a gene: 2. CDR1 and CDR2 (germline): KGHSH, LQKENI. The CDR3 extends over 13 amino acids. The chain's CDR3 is CASSRDRGYEQYF. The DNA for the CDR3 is TGTGCCAGCTCGCGGGACAGGGGCTACGAGCAGTACTTC.

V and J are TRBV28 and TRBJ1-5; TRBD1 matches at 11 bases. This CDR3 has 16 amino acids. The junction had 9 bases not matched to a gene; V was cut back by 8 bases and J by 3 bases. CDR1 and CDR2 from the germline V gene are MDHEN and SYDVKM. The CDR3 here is CASYGEGQGVNQPQHF. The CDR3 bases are TGTGCCAGCTACGGGGAGGGACAGGGGGTCAATCAGCCCCAGCATTTT.

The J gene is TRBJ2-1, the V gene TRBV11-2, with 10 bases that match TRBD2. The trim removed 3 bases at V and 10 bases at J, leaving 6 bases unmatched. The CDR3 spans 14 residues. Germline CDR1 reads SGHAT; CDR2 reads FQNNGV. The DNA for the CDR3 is TGTGCCAGCAGCTTGGGTAGCGGGAGGAGGGAGCAGTTCTTC. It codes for CASSLGSGRREQFF. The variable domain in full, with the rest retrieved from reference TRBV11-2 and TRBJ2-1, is EAGVAQSPRYKIIEKRQSVAFWCNPISGHATLYWYQQILGQGPKLLIQFQNNGVVDDSQLPKDRFSAERLKGVDSTLKIQPAKLEDSAVYLCASSLGSGRREQFFGPGTRLTVL.

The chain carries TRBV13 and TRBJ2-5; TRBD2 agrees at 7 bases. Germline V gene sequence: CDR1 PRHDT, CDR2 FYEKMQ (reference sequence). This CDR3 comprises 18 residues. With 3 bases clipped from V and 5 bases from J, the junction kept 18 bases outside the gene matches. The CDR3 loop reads CASSFLSRESAFSETQYF. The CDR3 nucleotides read TGTGCCAGCAGCTTCCTTTCGCGGGAGAGTGCATTCTCGGAGACCCAGTACTTC.

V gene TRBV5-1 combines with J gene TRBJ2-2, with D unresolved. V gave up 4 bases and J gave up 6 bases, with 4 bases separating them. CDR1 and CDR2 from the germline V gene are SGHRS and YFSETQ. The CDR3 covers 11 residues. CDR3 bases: TGCGCCAGCAGCCATTCCGGGGAGCTGTTTTTT. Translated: CASSHSGELFF.

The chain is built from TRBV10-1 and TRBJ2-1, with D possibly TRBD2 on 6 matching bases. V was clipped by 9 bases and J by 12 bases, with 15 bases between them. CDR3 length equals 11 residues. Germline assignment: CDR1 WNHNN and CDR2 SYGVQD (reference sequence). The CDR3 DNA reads TGCGCCAGTTCAGGCCACGGGGGGCAGTTCTTC. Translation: CASSGHGGQFF.

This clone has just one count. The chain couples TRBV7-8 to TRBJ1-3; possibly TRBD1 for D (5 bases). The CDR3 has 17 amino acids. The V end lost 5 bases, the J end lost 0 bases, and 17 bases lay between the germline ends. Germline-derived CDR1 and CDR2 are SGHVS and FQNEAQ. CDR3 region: CASSPRDSLRSGNTIYF. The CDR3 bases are TGTGCCAGCAGCCCCAGGGACTCACTCCGCTCTGGAAACACCATATATTTT.

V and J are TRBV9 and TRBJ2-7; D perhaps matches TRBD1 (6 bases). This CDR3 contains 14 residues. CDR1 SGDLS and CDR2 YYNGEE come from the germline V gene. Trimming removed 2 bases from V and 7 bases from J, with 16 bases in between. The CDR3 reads CASSVGQNSREQYF. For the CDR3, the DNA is TGTGCCAGCAGCGTTGGACAGAACTCTAGGGAGCAGTACTTC.

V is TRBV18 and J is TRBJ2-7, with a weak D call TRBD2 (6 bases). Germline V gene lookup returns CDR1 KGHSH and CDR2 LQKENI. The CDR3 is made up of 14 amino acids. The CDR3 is CATTLGGNWREQYF. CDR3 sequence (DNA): TGTGCTACCACCTTAGGCGGGAATTGGAGGGAGCAGTACTTC. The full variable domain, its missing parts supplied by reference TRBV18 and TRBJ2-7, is NAGVMQNPRHLVRRRGQEARLRCSPMKGHSHVYWYRQLPEEGLKFMVYLQKENIIDESGMPKERFSAEFPKEGPSILRIQQVVRGDSAAYFCATTLGGNWREQYFGPGTRLTVT.

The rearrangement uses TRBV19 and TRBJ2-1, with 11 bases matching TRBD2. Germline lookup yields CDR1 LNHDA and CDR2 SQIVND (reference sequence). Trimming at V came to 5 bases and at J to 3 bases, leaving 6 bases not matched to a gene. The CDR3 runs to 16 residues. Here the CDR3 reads CASSSRLAGSYNEQFF. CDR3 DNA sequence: TGTGCCAGTAGTTCCCGACTAGCGGGAAGCTACAATGAGCAGTTCTTC.

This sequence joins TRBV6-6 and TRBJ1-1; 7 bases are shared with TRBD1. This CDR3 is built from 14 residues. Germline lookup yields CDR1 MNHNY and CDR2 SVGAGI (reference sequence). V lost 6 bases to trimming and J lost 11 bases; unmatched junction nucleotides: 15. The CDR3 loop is CASSRGQGGAQAFF. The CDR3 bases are TGTGCCAGCAGCCGAGGTCAGGGGGGCGCCCAGGCTTTCTTT.

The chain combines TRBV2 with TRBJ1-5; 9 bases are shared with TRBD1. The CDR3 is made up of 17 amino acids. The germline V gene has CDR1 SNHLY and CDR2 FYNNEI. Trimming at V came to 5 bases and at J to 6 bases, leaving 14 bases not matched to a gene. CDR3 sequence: CASSPRSAQGARQPQHF. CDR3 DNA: TGTGCCAGCAGTCCTCGATCCGCACAGGGGGCTCGTCAGCCCCAGCATTTT.

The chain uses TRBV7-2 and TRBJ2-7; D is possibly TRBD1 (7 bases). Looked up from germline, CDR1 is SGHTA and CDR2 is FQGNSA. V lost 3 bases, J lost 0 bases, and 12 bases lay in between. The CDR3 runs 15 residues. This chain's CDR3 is CASSLRQGGSYEQYF. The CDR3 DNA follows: TGTGCCAGCAGCTTGCGGCAGGGGGGCTCCTACGAGCAGTACTTC. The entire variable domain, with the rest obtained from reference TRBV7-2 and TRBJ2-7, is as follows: GAGVSQSPSNKVTEKGKDVELRCDPISGHTALYWYRQSLGQGLEFLIYFQGNSAPDKSGLPSDRFSAERTGGSVSTLTIQRTQQEDSAVYLCASSLRQGGSYEQYFGPGTRLTVT.

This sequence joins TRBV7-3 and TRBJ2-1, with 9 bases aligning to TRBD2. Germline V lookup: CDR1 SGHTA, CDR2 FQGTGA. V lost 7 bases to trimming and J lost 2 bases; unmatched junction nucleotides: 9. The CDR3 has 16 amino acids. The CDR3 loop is CASTLASGAPYNEQFF. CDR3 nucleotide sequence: TGTGCCAGCACCCTCGCTAGCGGGGCCCCCTACAATGAGCAGTTCTTC.

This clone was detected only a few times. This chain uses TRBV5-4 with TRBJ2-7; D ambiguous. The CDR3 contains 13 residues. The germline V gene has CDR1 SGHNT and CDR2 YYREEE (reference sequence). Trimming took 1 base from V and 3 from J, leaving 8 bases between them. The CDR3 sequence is CASSLTVDYEQYF. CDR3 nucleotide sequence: TGTGCCAGCAGCTTGACAGTAGACTACGAGCAGTACTTC.

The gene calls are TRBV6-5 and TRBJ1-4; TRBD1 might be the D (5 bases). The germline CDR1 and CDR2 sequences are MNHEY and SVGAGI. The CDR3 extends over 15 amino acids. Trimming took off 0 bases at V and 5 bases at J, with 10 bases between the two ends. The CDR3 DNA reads TGTGCCAGCAGTTACTCGGGGGGGAGGAATGAAAAACTGTTTTTT. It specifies CASSYSGGRNEKLFF.

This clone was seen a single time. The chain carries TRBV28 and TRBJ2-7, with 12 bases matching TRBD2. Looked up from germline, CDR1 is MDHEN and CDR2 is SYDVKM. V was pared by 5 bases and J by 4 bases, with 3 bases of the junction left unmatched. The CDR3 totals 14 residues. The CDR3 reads CASSPLAGGYEQYF. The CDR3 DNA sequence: TGTGCCAGCAGTCCCCTAGCGGGGGGGTACGAGCAGTACTTC.

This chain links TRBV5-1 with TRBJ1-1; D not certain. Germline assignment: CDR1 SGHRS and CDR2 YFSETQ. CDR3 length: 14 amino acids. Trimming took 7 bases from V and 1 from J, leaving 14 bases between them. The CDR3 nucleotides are TGCGCCAGCGCCCTGACAAGACCGAACACTGAAGCTTTCTTT. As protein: CASALTRPNTEAFF. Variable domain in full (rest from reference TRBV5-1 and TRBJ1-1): KAGVTQTPRYLIKTRGQQVTLSCSPISGHRSVSWYQQTPGQGLQFLFEYFSETQRNKGNFPGRFSGRQFSNSRSEMNVSTLELGDSALYLCASALTRPNTEAFFGQGTRLTVV.

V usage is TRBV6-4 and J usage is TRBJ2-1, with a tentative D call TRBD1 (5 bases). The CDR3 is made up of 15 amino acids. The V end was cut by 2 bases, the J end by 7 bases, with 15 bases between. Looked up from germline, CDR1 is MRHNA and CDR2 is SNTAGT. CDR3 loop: CASSDGPRGGNEQFF. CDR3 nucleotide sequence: TGTGCCAGCAGTGACGGGCCTAGGGGTGGGAATGAGCAGTTCTTC.

The CDR3 DNA sequence: TGCGCCAGCAGCGCGGGGACAGCTGGCAATCAGCCCCAGCATTTT. As protein: CASSAGTAGNQPQHF. The rearrangement joins TRBV5-1 to TRBJ1-5; TRBD1 agrees at 7 bases. The V segment lost 4 bases and the J segment 2 bases; nucleotides outside the gene matches: 6. Germline V CDR1 and CDR2: SGHRS, YFSETQ. The CDR3 totals 15 residues. The complete variable domain, with remaining parts taken from reference TRBV5-1 and TRBJ1-5, reads KAGVTQTPRYLIKTRGQQVTLSCSPISGHRSVSWYQQTPGQGLQFLFEYFSETQRNKGNFPGRFSGRQFSNSRSEMNVSTLELGDSALYLCASSAGTAGNQPQHFGDGTRLSIL.

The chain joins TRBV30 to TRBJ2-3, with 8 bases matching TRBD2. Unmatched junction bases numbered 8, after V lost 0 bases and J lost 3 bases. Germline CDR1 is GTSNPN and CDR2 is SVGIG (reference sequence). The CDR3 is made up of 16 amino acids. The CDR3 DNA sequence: TGTGCCTGGAGTGTACGGGGGGGGAGGGCAACAGATACGCAGTATTTT. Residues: CAWSVRGGRATDTQYF.

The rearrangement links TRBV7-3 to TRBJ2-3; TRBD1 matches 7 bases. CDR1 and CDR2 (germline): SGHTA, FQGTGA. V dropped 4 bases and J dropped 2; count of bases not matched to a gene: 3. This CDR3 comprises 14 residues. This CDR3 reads CASSWGQNTDTQYF. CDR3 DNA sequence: TGTGCCAGCAGCTGGGGACAGAACACAGATACGCAGTATTTT.

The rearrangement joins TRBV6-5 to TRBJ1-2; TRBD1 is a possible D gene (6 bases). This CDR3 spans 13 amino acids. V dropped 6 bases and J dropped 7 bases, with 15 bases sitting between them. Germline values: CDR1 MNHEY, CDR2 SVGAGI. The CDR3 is CASSSWGQGGYTF. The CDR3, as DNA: TGTGCCAGCAGCTCCTGGGGGCAGGGTGGCTACACCTTC.

The CDR3 DNA reads TGTGCCAGCGGACAAGACTACGAGCAGTACTTC. Protein product: CASGQDYEQYF. The genes are TRBV2 and TRBJ2-7; possibly TRBD1 for D (5 bases). The germline V gene encodes CDR1 SNHLY and CDR2 FYNNEI. CDR3 length: 11 residues. V was trimmed by 8 bases and J by 3 bases, leaving 8 bases between them.

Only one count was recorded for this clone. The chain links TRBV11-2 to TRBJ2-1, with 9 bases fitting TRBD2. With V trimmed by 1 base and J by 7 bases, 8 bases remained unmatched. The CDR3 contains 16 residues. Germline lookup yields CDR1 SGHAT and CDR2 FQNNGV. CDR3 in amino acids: CASSLATSGILNEQFF. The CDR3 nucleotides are TGTGCCAGCAGCTTAGCGACTAGCGGAATTCTGAATGAGCAGTTCTTC.

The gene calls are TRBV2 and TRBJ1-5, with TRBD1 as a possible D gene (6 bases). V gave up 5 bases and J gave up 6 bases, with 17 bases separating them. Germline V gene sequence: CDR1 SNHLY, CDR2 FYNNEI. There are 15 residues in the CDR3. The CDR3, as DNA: TGTGCCAGCAGTTCTGTTGGGGGGGCCCCTCAGCCCCAGCATTTT. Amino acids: CASSSVGGAPQPQHF.